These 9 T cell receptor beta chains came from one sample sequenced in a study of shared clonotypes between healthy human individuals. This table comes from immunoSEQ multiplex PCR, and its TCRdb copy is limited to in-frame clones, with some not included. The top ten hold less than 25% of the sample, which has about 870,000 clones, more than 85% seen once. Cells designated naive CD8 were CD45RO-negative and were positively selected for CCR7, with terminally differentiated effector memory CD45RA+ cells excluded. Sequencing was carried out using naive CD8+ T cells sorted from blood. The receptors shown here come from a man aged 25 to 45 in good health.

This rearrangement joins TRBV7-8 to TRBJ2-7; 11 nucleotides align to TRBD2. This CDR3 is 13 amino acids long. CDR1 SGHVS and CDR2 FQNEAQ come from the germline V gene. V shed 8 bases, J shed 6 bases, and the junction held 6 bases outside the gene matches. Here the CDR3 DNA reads TGTGCCAGCTCTCCTAGCGGGAGGCGCGAGCAGTACTTC. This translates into CASSPSGRREQYF. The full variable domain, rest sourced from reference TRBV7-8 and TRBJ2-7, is GAGVSQSPRYKVAKRGQDVALRCDPISGHVSLFWYQQALGQGPEFLTYFQNEAQLDKSGLPSDRFFAERPEGSVSTLKIQRTQQEDSAVYLCASSPSGRREQYFGPGTRLTVT.

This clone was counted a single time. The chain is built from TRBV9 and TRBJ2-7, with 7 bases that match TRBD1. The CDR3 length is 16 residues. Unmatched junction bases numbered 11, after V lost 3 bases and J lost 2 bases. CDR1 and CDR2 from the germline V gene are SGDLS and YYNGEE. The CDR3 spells CASSGGQTKPTYEQYF. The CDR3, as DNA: TGTGCCAGCAGCGGGGGACAGACAAAACCAACCTACGAGCAGTACTTC.

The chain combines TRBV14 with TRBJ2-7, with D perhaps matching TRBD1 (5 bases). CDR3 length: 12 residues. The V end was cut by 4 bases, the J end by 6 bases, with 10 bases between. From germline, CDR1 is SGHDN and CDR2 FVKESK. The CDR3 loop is CASSLQASEQYF. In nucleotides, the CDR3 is TGTGCCAGCAGCCTACAGGCCTCCGAGCAGTACTTC.

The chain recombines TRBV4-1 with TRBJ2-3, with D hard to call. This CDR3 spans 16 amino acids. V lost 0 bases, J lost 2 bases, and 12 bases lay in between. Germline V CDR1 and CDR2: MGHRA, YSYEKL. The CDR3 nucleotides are TGCGCCAGCAGCCAAGAAGGGATGTCATACACAGATACGCAGTATTTT. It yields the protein CASSQEGMSYTDTQYF.

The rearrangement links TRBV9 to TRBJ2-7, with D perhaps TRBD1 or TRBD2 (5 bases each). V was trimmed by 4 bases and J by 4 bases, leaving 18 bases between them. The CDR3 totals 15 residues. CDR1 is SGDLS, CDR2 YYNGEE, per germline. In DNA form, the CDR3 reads TGTGCCAGCAGCCCCGGGGCAGGGACGACATACGAGCAGTACTTC. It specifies CASSPGAGTTYEQYF.

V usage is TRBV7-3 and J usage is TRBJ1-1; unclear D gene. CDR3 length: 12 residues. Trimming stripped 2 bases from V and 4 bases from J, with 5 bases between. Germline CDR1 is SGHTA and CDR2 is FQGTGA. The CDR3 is CASSLGVTEAFF. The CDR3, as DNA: TGTGCCAGCAGCTTAGGCGTCACTGAAGCTTTCTTT.

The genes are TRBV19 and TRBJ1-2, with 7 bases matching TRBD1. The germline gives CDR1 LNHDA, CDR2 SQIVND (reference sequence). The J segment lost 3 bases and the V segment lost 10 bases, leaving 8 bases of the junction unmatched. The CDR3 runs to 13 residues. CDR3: CATPGTGDYGYTF. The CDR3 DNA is TGTGCCACCCCTGGTACAGGGGACTATGGCTACACCTTC.

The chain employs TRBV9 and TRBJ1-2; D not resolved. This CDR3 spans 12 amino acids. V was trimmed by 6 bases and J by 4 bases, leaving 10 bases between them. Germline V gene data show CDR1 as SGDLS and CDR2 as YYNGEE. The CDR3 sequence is CASNDVVYGYTF. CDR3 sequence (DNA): TGTGCCAGCAACGACGTAGTCTATGGCTACACCTTC.

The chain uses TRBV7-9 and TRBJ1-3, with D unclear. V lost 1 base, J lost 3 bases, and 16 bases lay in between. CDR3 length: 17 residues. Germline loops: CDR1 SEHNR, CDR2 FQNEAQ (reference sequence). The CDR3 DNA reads TGTGCCAGCAGCTTAGGATCTTTGTCGGGTGTTGGAAACACCATATATTTT. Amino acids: CASSLGSLSGVGNTIYF.